This T cell receptor beta chain was captured by sequencing in a study of blood T cell repertoires in COVID-19. Clones were sequenced by immunoSEQ multiplex PCR, and TCRdb holds only the in-frame ones, with some missing. The profile covers 220,000 or so clones, with approximately 83% appearing a single time and 3% to 3.5% taken by the ten largest. The CDR3 contains 19 residues. Trimming at V came to 4 bases and at J to 5 bases, leaving 12 bases not matched to a gene. Looked up from germline, CDR1 is SGHAT and CDR2 is FQNNGV. Sequencing was carried out using peripheral blood. The chain carries TRBV11-2 and TRBJ2-3; 16 bases are shared with TRBD2. This clonotype originated in a woman aged 25 to 39 who had recovered from COVID-19. Written as DNA, the CDR3 is TGTGCCAGCAGCTCCCACTCGGGACTAGCGGGAGGGCCAAGAGATACGCAGTATTTT. Its protein is CASSSHSGLAGGPRDTQYF.